Listed below are T cell receptor beta chains from one sample, sequenced in a study of blood T cell repertoires in COVID-19. Clones were sequenced by immunoSEQ multiplex PCR, and TCRdb holds only the in-frame ones, with some missing. The table records approximately 50,000 clones, 70% to 85% of them present only once. The sequencing input was peripheral blood. The receptors derive from a man between 65 and 79 years old with acute or convalescent COVID-19. CDR3s include the opening cysteine and the closing phenylalanine or tryptophan. The order of the fields is clone size, V gene, J gene, D gene, CDR3 DNA, CDR3 protein. D genes are given only for firm matches. Not all rows give a size; the values are once, few, many and, for expanded clones, a class.

>NA|TRBV18|TRBJ2-1|NA
TGTGCCAGCTCACCCCGGACTAACCAGTACAATGAGCAGTTCTTC
CASSPRTNQYNEQFF
>NA|TRBV5-6|TRBJ1-1|NA
TGTGCCAGCAGCTCGTTGCGGACAGCTGAAGCTTTCTTT
CASSSLRTAEAFF
>NA|TRBV5-6|TRBJ1-2|NA
TGTGCCAGCAGCTTTATTACAGGTTCTTATGGCTACACCTTC
CASSFITGSYGYTF
>NA|TRBV7-9|TRBJ2-7|NA
TGTGCCAGCAGCTTAGGGCCGGGATACGCCTACGAGCAGTACTTC
CASSLGPGYAYEQYF
>NA|TRBV2|TRBJ1-6|NA
TGTGCCAGCCGTGGGGGGGGCTATTCACCCCTCCACTTT
CASRGGGYSPLHF
>NA|TRBV3-1/TRBV3-2|TRBJ2-3|TRBD1
TGTGCCAGCAGCCAAGGCCCACAGGGGAGCACGCAGTATTTT
CASSQGPQGSTQYF
>NA|TRBV28|TRBJ2-3|NA
TGTGCCAGCAGCAGCCAAGCACAGACAGATACGCAGTATTTT
CASSSQAQTDTQYF
>NA|TRBV30|TRBJ1-5|NA
TGTGCCTGGAGTCCTCCCGGGGGTCAGCCCCAGCATTTT
CAWSPPGGQPQHF
>NA|TRBV24-1|TRBJ2-7|TRBD1
TGTGCCACCATTAGGGGGCGCAACGAGCAGTACTTC
CATIRGRNEQYF
>NA|TRBV5-4|TRBJ2-3|TRBD2
TGTGCCAGCAGCTTGACTAGCGGGATCACAGATACGCAGTATTTT
CASSLTSGITDTQYF
>NA|TRBV3-1/TRBV3-2|TRBJ2-2|NA
TGTGCCAGCAGCCAACGGGCGTGGGCGGGGAAGAACACCGGGGAGCTGTTTTTT
CASSQRAWAGKNTGELFF
>NA|TRBV6-2/TRBV6-3|TRBJ2-1|TRBD2
TGTGCCAGCAGCAGAACTAGCGGGTGGAGTAATGAGCAGTTCTTC
CASSRTSGWSNEQFF
>NA|TRBV5-1|TRBJ1-2|NA
TGCGCCAGCAGCCAAGGGGGGGGAGGATATGGCTACACCTTC
CASSQGGGGYGYTF
>NA|TRBV6-6|TRBJ2-1|TRBD2
TGTGCCAGCAGTTACCTAACTAGCGGGGCTAACAATGAGCAGTTCTTC
CASSYLTSGANNEQFF
>NA|TRBV6-2/TRBV6-3|TRBJ1-5|TRBD1
TGTGCCAGCAGTTACCGACAGGGAAATCAGCCCCAGCATTTT
CASSYRQGNQPQHF
>NA|TRBV5-1|TRBJ2-1|TRBD2
TGCGCCAGCAGCTTGGTTCCGCGGGAGAACAGTGAGCAGTTCTTC
CASSLVPRENSEQFF
>many|TRBV5-1|TRBJ2-7|TRBD1
TGCGCCAGCAGCTTGGCGGGGACAGGGAGGGTTCACGAGCAGTACTTC
CASSLAGTGRVHEQYF
>hyperexpanded|TRBV5-1|TRBJ1-3|NA
TGCGCCAGCAGCCCGGACAGCCAGAGCTCTGGAAACACCATATATTTT
CASSPDSQSSGNTIYF
>NA|TRBV29-1|TRBJ2-7|NA
TGCAGCGTTGGGGGGAGGACAAACTACGAGCAGTACTTC
CSVGGRTNYEQYF
>NA|TRBV11-2|TRBJ1-3|NA
TGTGCCAGCAGCTTCCAGACATCTGGAAACACCATATATTTT
CASSFQTSGNTIYF
>NA|TRBV9|TRBJ2-5|TRBD1
TGTGCCAGCAGCCCTCCCGGGACAGGGGTTAGCCAAGAGACCCAGTACTTC
CASSPPGTGVSQETQYF
>NA|TRBV2|TRBJ2-5|TRBD2
TGTGCCAGTTCACTAGCGGGTCTCCCCAGGGAGACCCAGTACTTC
CASSLAGLPRETQYF
>NA|TRBV5-5|TRBJ2-5|TRBD2
TGTGCCAGCAGCCTACGACTAGCTAGTGAGACCCAGTACTTC
CASSLRLASETQYF
>NA|TRBV5-1|TRBJ1-4|TRBD1
TGCGCCAGCAGCTTCCGGGACAGGGGCCTATCAACTAATGAAAAACTGTTTTTT
CASSFRDRGLSTNEKLFF
>NA|TRBV12-3/TRBV12-4|TRBJ2-7|NA
TGTGCCAGCAGTTTTATGAGAGCCGAGCAGTACTTC
CASSFMRAEQYF
>NA|TRBV9|TRBJ2-1|TRBD2
TGTGCCAGCAGCGTAGTTCCTAGCGGGAGGAATGATGAGCAGTTCTTC
CASSVVPSGRNDEQFF
>few|TRBV27|TRBJ1-1|NA
TGTGCCAGCAGTCTACAACCCAGGGGGAACACTGAAGCTTTCTTT
CASSLQPRGNTEAFF
>NA|TRBV7-9|TRBJ2-3|TRBD2
TGTGCCAGCTTGCGACTAGCGGGAGGGCCTGGGGGCACAGATACGCAGTATTTT
CASLRLAGGPGGTDTQYF
>NA|TRBV5-1|TRBJ2-1|NA
TGCGCCAGCAGCTTGGAGGTGGGGGCAACCCAAAATGAGCAGTTCTTC
CASSLEVGATQNEQFF
>once|TRBV5-1|TRBJ2-1|NA
TGCGCCAGCAGCTTGGTTGGGGGGGCCGTCTATGAGCAGTTCTTC
CASSLVGGAVYEQFF
>once|TRBV9|TRBJ1-4|NA
TGTGCCAGCAGCGGAGGGGGTACTACTAATGAAAAACTGTTTTTT
CASSGGGTTNEKLFF
>NA|TRBV14|TRBJ1-2|NA
TGTGCCAGCAGCCAACGCGGAAGACCCAACTATGGCTACACCTTC
CASSQRGRPNYGYTF
>NA|TRBV7-9|TRBJ2-1|NA
TGTGCCAGCATGTATTGGGTCCAGGCTATCTACAATGAGCAGTTCTTC
CASMYWVQAIYNEQFF
>once|TRBV5-5|TRBJ2-1|NA
TGTGCCAGCAGCTTGCTGAGCTCCTACAATGAGCAGTTCTTC
CASSLLSSYNEQFF
>few|TRBV27|TRBJ1-2|NA
TGTGCCAGCAGTACTCTAGGACAAGACTATGGCTACACCTTC
CASSTLGQDYGYTF
>NA|TRBV6-6|TRBJ2-5|NA
TGTGCCAGCAGTTATTCGGGATCGCAAGAGACCCAGTACTTC
CASSYSGSQETQYF
>NA|TRBV5-1|TRBJ2-6|NA
TGCGCCAGCAGCTTGGTCGGCAGAGCTAGCTCTGGGGCCAACGTCCTGACTTTC
CASSLVGRASSGANVLTF
>NA|TRBV15|TRBJ1-5|NA
TGTGCCACCAGCAGAGGAAGAGGTCAGCCCCAGCATTTT
CATSRGRGQPQHF
>NA|TRBV3-1/TRBV3-2|TRBJ2-4|NA
TGTGCCAGCAGCCAGGCGGGTGGCATTCAGTACTTC
CASSQAGGIQYF
>once|TRBV3-1/TRBV3-2|TRBJ1-1|TRBD1
TGTGCCAGCAGCCAATGGGGACAGGGGGCGGACACTGAAGCTTTCTTT
CASSQWGQGADTEAFF
>once|TRBV2|TRBJ1-2|TRBD1
TGTGCCAGCAGGAAGGGACAGGGGAACTATGGCTACACCTTC
CASRKGQGNYGYTF
>few|TRBV6-5|TRBJ2-5|TRBD2
TGTGCCAGCAGTCCCGCGGGGGGCCAGGAGACCCAGTACTTC
CASSPAGGQETQYF
>NA|TRBV3-1/TRBV3-2|TRBJ2-3|TRBD2
TGTGCCAGCAGCCAAGAGGGACTAGCGGGGGGGGGAGATACGCAGTATTTT
CASSQEGLAGGGDTQYF
>NA|TRBV14|TRBJ1-2|NA
TGTGCCAGCAGCCACTTAGGACAGCGTGGCTACACCTTC
CASSHLGQRGYTF
>NA|TRBV28|TRBJ2-1|TRBD1
TGTGCCAGCAGTCGCTCCCCGGGACAGTACAATGAGCAGTTCTTC
CASSRSPGQYNEQFF
>NA|TRBV2|TRBJ1-1|TRBD1
TGTGCCAGCAGGGCTGACAGGGGTGCGGAAGCTTTCTTT
CASRADRGAEAFF
>NA|TRBV19|TRBJ1-5|NA
TGTGCCAGTAGTGAATCTGACAGGTTTAGCAATCAGCCCCAGCATTTT
CASSESDRFSNQPQHF
>NA|TRBV21-1|TRBJ2-5|NA
TGTGCCAGCCCGGACTGCGGGAGAAAGACCCAGTACTTC
CASPDCGRKTQYF
>NA|TRBV6-5|TRBJ2-7|TRBD2
TGTGCCAGCAGTTCGTACTGGACTAGCGGGACTGCCGAGCAGTACTTC
CASSSYWTSGTAEQYF
>NA|TRBV2|TRBJ2-1|TRBD1
TGTGCCAGCAGGGAGGGACAGGGCCGGAATGAGCAGTTCTTC
CASREGQGRNEQFF